This TCR beta chain was retrieved from a study of cytomegalovirus exposure and HLA in healthy donors. The study ran its PCR with 60 Vbeta and 13 Jbeta primers. Profiling relied on immunoSEQ multiplex PCR, and the TCRdb table lists in-frame clones only, not all of them. The sample carries more than 85,000 clones, about four fifths recorded once. CDR3 length: 17 residues. Germline V gives CDR1 SGHDT, CDR2 YYEEEE. The trim removed 4 bases at V and 8 bases at J, leaving 11 bases unmatched. The material sequenced was PBMCs. The chain links TRBV5-6 to TRBJ2-1; 14 bases agree with TRBD2. The TCR sequence derives from a female donor in good health and CMV-seropositive. The CDR3 region is CASSPTSGRALRYEQFF. The CDR3 nucleotides are TGTGCCAGCAGCCCGACTAGCGGGAGGGCCCTCAGGTATGAGCAGTTCTTC.